This passage covers 27 T cell receptor beta chains from one sample sequenced in a study of T cell responses to AZD1222 COVID-19 vaccine. Repertoires were generated with immunoSEQ multiplex PCR, while TCRdb's copy carries only in-frame clones and drops some. The table has roughly 100,000 clones, roughly 90% seen once; the top ten hold 26%. The sample in question was peripheral blood, obtained on day 0 of AZD1222 vaccination. The origin of the receptors is an adult in good health.

The chain employs TRBV5-4 and TRBJ1-6, with D perhaps matching TRBD1 (5 bases). CDR3 length: 15 residues. Trimming stripped 6 bases from V and 7 bases from J, with 17 bases between. Germline assignment: CDR1 SGHNT and CDR2 YYREEE (reference sequence). The CDR3 sequence: CASTPTQGSNSPLHF. In nucleotides, the CDR3 is TGTGCCAGCACCCCCACCCAGGGCTCCAATTCACCCCTCCACTTT.

This clone was seen just once. The V and J genes are TRBV7-2 and TRBJ2-4, with TRBD1 matching over 7 bases. The V gene's germline CDR1 is SGHTA and CDR2 FQGNSA. There are 15 residues in the CDR3. With 3 bases clipped from V and 3 bases from J, the junction kept 5 bases outside the gene matches. The CDR3 region has the DNA TGTGCCAGCAGCTTGAGACAGGGTGGCAAAAACATTCAGTACTTC. It yields the protein CASSLRQGGKNIQYF.

This clone was seen only once. The chain combines TRBV7-2 with TRBJ2-2; no firm D call. Trimming shortened V by 1 base and J by 7 bases, and 7 bases separated the two germline ends. Germline V lookup: CDR1 SGHTA, CDR2 FQGNSA. This CDR3 contains 13 residues. The CDR3 DNA follows: TGTGCCAGCAGCTTAGAAGGATACGGGGAGCTGTTTTTT. Protein: CASSLEGYGELFF. Looking up the rest from reference TRBV7-2 and TRBJ2-2 gives the full variable domain: GAGVSQSPSNKVTEKGKDVELRCDPISGHTALYWYRQSLGQGLEFLIYFQGNSAPDKSGLPSDRFSAERTGGSVSTLTIQRTQQEDSAVYLCASSLEGYGELFFGEGSRLTVL.

The chain joins TRBV11-1 to TRBJ2-7; D is unresolved. CDR1 and CDR2 (germline): SGHAT, FQDESV (reference sequence). V lost 0 bases, J lost 3 bases, and 9 bases lay in between. The length of the CDR3 is 14 residues. CDR3 region: CASSLAELVYEQYF. In DNA form, the CDR3 reads TGTGCCAGCAGCTTAGCGGAGCTCGTCTACGAGCAGTACTTC.

The CDR3 sequence: CSVLSGNGFEQYF. CDR3 coding DNA: TGCAGCGTCCTAAGCGGGAATGGCTTCGAGCAGTACTTC. The chain couples TRBV29-1 to TRBJ2-7; 7 bases map to TRBD2. Germline values: CDR1 SQVTM, CDR2 ANQGSEA. Germline trimming cut 6 bases from V and 6 bases from J; bases unmatched to any gene: 11. This CDR3 is built from 13 residues.

The chain recombines TRBV7-3 with TRBJ2-5, with D tentatively TRBD1 (6 bases). Germline lookup yields CDR1 SGHTA and CDR2 FQGTGA. The CDR3 length is 13 residues. The V gene lost 5 bases and the J gene lost 2 bases, with 9 bases spanning the gap. CDR3: CASSRDRQETQYF. The CDR3 DNA sequence: TGTGCCAGCAGCCGCGACAGGCAAGAGACCCAGTACTTC.

The chain couples TRBV7-2 to TRBJ2-2; 7 positions match TRBD2. CDR3 length: 11 residues. The V gene end was trimmed by 5 bases and the J gene end by 10 bases; junction bases not matched to a gene: 1. Per germline, CDR1 SGHTA and CDR2 FQGNSA. The CDR3 reads CASSRGVELFF. The CDR3 DNA reads TGTGCCAGCAGCCGGGGGGTGGAGCTGTTTTTT.

This clone was seen only once. The chain joins TRBV27 to TRBJ2-3; 11 nucleotides agree with TRBD2. Trimming took 3 bases from V and 3 from J; bases not matched to a gene: 2. The CDR3 runs to 15 residues. CDR1 is MNHEY, CDR2 SMNVEV, per germline (reference sequence). In nucleotides, the CDR3 is TGTGCCAGCAGTTTCACTAGCGGGAGAACAGATACGCAGTATTTT. The encoded protein is CASSFTSGRTDTQYF.

The chain links TRBV27 to TRBJ2-7; 7 bases align to TRBD2. V gave up 5 bases and J gave up 4 bases; unmatched junction bases: 8. The CDR3 spans 14 residues. In germline, CDR1 is MNHEY, CDR2 SMNVEV (reference sequence). Here the CDR3 DNA reads TGTGCCAGCAGTAACAGCGGGATTGGGTACGAGCAGTACTTC. The encoded protein is CASSNSGIGYEQYF.

The V gene is TRBV19, the J gene TRBJ2-1; D call uncertain. V was pared by 3 bases and J by 8 bases, with 14 bases between. Germline CDR1 is LNHDA and CDR2 is SQIVND (reference sequence). This CDR3 contains 14 residues. The CDR3 loop reads CASSIRSGRDEQFF. The CDR3 DNA is TGTGCCAGTAGTATTCGTTCGGGTCGGGATGAGCAGTTCTTC. Full variable domain (missing parts from reference TRBV19 and TRBJ2-1): DGGITQSPKYLFRKEGQNVTLSCEQNLNHDAMYWYRQDPGQGLRLIYYSQIVNDFQKGDIAEGYSVSREKKESFPLTVTSAQKNPTAFYLCASSIRSGRDEQFFGPGTRLTVL.

In this sample, this clone turned up once. The chain has TRBV6-4 and TRBJ2-3; D unresolved. From germline, CDR1 is MRHNA and CDR2 SNTAGT. V lost 6 bases to trimming and J lost 0 bases, with 13 bases between them. The CDR3 covers 15 residues. CDR3 sequence (DNA): TGTGCCAGCAGCCCGGAGAGCACTAGCACAGATACGCAGTATTTT. The encoded protein is CASSPESTSTDTQYF.

The chain recombines TRBV28 with TRBJ1-2, with D possibly being TRBD1 (6 bases). There are 17 residues in the CDR3. Germline CDR1 and CDR2: MDHEN and SYDVKM. Deletions cut 3 bases from V and 4 bases from J, with 21 bases between. CDR3 amino acids: CASSFYGRGGLSYGYTF. In DNA form, the CDR3 reads TGTGCCAGCAGTTTCTACGGACGCGGGGGCCTCTCCTATGGCTACACCTTC.

This chain links TRBV7-3 with TRBJ2-1, with 9 bases fitting TRBD2. Germline V CDR1 and CDR2: SGHTA, FQGTGA. J lost 7 bases, V lost 2 bases, and 9 bases had no gene match. CDR3 length: 16 amino acids. The CDR3 DNA reads TGTGCCAGCAGCTTAGGGGCTAGCGGGATCTGGAATGAGCAGTTCTTC. It translates to CASSLGASGIWNEQFF.

This clone showed up just a few times. The V gene is TRBV2, the J gene TRBJ1-5; the D is unclear. Trimming cost V 6 bases and J 5 bases, with 17 bases left between them. Germline-derived CDR1 and CDR2 are SNHLY and FYNNEI. The CDR3 has 15 residues. The CDR3 spells CASRGGVPRDQPQHF. Written as DNA, the CDR3 is TGTGCCAGCAGGGGCGGGGTGCCTCGGGATCAGCCCCAGCATTTT.

This rearrangement joins TRBV14 to TRBJ1-4, with D hard to call. The germline V gene has CDR1 SGHDN and CDR2 FVKESK. This CDR3 has 13 residues. V lost 4 bases to trimming and J lost 3 bases, with 6 bases between them. The CDR3 reads CASSRGSNEKLFF. CDR3 DNA sequence: TGTGCCAGCAGCCGGGGTTCTAATGAAAAACTGTTTTTT.

The J gene is TRBJ2-5, the V gene TRBV7-2; 8 bases align to TRBD2. CDR1 and CDR2 (germline): SGHTA, FQGNSA. Unmatched junction bases numbered 6, after V lost 5 bases and J lost 4 bases. The CDR3 sequence is 14 residues long. CDR3 loop: CASSATSGGETQYF. In DNA form, the CDR3 reads TGTGCCAGCAGCGCAACTAGCGGTGGAGAGACCCAGTACTTC. Using reference TRBV7-2 and TRBJ2-5 for the parts outside the CDR3, the full variable domain is GAGVSQSPSNKVTEKGKDVELRCDPISGHTALYWYRQSLGQGLEFLIYFQGNSAPDKSGLPSDRFSAERTGGSVSTLTIQRTQQEDSAVYLCASSATSGGETQYFGPGTRLLVL.

The chain employs TRBV10-2 and TRBJ1-5; TRBD1 matches at 7 bases. The CDR3 length is 14 residues. The V gene's germline CDR1 is WSHSY and CDR2 SAAADI. V shed 8 bases and J 1 base; nucleotides not matched to a gene: 5. As DNA, the CDR3 is TGCGCCAGCGACAAACAGGGGAGCAATCAGCCCCAGCATTTT. Protein sequence: CASDKQGSNQPQHF.

The J gene is TRBJ2-7, the V gene TRBV5-1, with 11 bases identical to TRBD2. The V segment lost 5 bases and the J segment 2 bases; nucleotides outside the gene matches: 18. The germline V gene encodes CDR1 SGHRS and CDR2 YFSETQ. The CDR3 length is 19 residues. The CDR3 nucleotides read TGCGCCAGCAGATCCGTCGGGCTAGCGGGAGGCCCTCTCACCTACGAGCAGTACTTC. Amino acids: CASRSVGLAGGPLTYEQYF.

The chain couples TRBV6-4 to TRBJ1-2; TRBD1 matches 11 bases. Per the germline V gene, CDR1 is MRHNA and CDR2 is SNTAGT. CDR3 length: 16 residues. J gave up 6 bases and V 2 bases, and 8 bases lay outside the gene matches. CDR3 nucleotides: TGTGCCAGCAGTGACGGGCACCCGGGACAGGGGGATGGCTACACCTTC. Residues: CASSDGHPGQGDGYTF.

Here the CDR3 reads CASSYSRLVPSYEQYF. The CDR3 region has the DNA TGTGCCAGCAGTTACTCGCGATTAGTACCGTCCTACGAGCAGTACTTC. The chain uses TRBV6-2 or TRBV6-3 and TRBJ2-7; D is unclear. The V end was cut by 0 bases, the J end by 1 base, with 13 bases between. Germline CDR1 and CDR2: MNHEY and SVGEGT. The CDR3 length is 16 residues.

The gene calls are TRBV19 and TRBJ2-7; D gene unclear. This CDR3 comprises 14 residues. CDR1 and CDR2 from the germline V gene are LNHDA and SQIVND (reference sequence). V was trimmed by 10 bases and J by 1 base, leaving 17 bases between them. CDR3 coding DNA: TGTGCCACCCAAGGTTGGGTAGGGTCCTACGAGCAGTACTTC. The encoded protein is CATQGWVGSYEQYF.

The V gene is TRBV18, the J gene TRBJ2-2; D is uncertain. The CDR3 covers 12 residues. The V gene's germline CDR1 is KGHSH and CDR2 LQKENI. Trimming removed 3 bases from V and 3 bases from J, with 2 bases in between. CDR3 bases: TGTGCCAGCTCACCTTACACCGGGGAGCTGTTTTTT. Protein sequence: CASSPYTGELFF.

The V and J genes are TRBV19 and TRBJ2-7, with D maybe TRBD1 (6 bases). V shed 1 base and J shed 6 bases, with 19 bases lying between them. Germline V gene lookup returns CDR1 LNHDA and CDR2 SQIVND (reference sequence). There are 16 residues in the CDR3. The DNA for the CDR3 is TGTGCCAGTAGTATAGTGGCAGCCCAGGGGACCATCGAGCAGTACTTC. This translates into CASSIVAAQGTIEQYF.

V gene TRBV5-1 combines with J gene TRBJ2-7; 8 bases map to TRBD1. J gave up 0 bases and V 4 bases, and 6 bases lay outside the gene matches. Germline V lookup: CDR1 SGHRS, CDR2 YFSETQ. The CDR3 spans 15 residues. The CDR3 coding sequence is TGCGCCAGCAGCCTCAGGGGGCCTGACTCCTACGAGCAGTACTTC. Amino acids: CASSLRGPDSYEQYF.

V and J are TRBV28 and TRBJ1-1, with a tentative D call TRBD1 (6 bases). Germline V gene lookup returns CDR1 MDHEN and CDR2 SYDVKM. Trimming pared 6 bases from V and 4 bases from J, leaving 9 bases between. The CDR3 has 12 amino acids. DNA for the CDR3: TGTGCCAGCAGCTACAGGGTCACTGAAGCTTTCTTT. Amino acids: CASSYRVTEAFF.

The chain uses TRBV7-2 and TRBJ2-7; D is undetermined. CDR1 is SGHTA, CDR2 FQGNSA, per germline. CDR3 length: 15 residues. V gave up 0 bases and J gave up 5 bases, with 14 bases separating them. CDR3 region: CASSLARLSVHEQYF. CDR3 nucleotides: TGTGCCAGCAGCTTAGCTCGGTTAAGTGTCCACGAGCAGTACTTC.

The gene calls are TRBV29-1 and TRBJ2-5, with a possible D match to TRBD2 (6 bases). V was clipped by 0 bases and J by 5 bases, with 13 bases between them. The CDR3 length is 14 residues. The germline V gene has CDR1 SQVTM and CDR2 ANQGSEA. The CDR3 sequence is CSVEDLMGGETQYF. CDR3 DNA sequence: TGCAGCGTTGAAGATCTTATGGGAGGTGAGACCCAGTACTTC.